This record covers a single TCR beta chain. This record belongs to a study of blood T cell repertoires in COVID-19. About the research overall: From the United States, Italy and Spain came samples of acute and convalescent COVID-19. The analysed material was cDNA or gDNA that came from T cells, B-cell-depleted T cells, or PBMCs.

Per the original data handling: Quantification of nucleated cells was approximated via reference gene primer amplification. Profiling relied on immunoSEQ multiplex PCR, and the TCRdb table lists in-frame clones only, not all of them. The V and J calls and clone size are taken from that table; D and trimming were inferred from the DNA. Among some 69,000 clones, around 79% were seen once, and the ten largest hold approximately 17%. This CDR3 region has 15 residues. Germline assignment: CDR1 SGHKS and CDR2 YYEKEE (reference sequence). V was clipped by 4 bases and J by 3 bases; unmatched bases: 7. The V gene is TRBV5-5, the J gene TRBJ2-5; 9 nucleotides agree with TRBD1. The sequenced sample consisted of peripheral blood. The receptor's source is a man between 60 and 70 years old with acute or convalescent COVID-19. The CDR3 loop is CASSRRGDREETQYF. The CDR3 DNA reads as TGTGCCAGCAGCCGAAGAGGGGACAGGGAAGAGACCCAGTACTTC.